This T cell receptor beta chain was observed in a study of glioma-infiltrating T cells after dendritic cell vaccination. Study context: Autologous tumor lysate-pulsed dendritic cell vaccination was given between the early 2000s and the early 2010s. The vaccine used monocyte-derived dendritic cells pulsed overnight with autologous tumor lysate.

This clone showed up just once. The CDR3 is made up of 15 amino acids. Trimming stripped 5 bases from V and 3 bases from J, with 17 bases between. Per the germline V gene, CDR1 is MNHNY and CDR2 is SVGAGI (reference sequence). Input was 1.5 to 2.5 ug genomic DNA, or all available if less. Generated by immunoSEQ multiplex PCR, the TCRdb table keeps only in-frame clones and is missing some. The table records fewer than 25,000 clones, 79% of them present only once. PBMC were collected before vaccination, two weeks after the third vaccination, and at progression. The rearrangement joins TRBV6-6 to TRBJ2-7; D not certain. This sample comprised blood, obtained before dendritic cell vaccination. The sequence derives from a human donor with glioblastoma. The CDR3 nucleotides read TGTGCCAGCAGTCCAAACCCAGATTCCAGCTACGAGCAGTACTTC. This gives the protein CASSPNPDSSYEQYF.